This TCR beta chain came from a study of breast tumors, draining lymph nodes, adjacent tissues. Regarding the study as a whole: Luminal-like breast cancer showed significantly greater tumor-nontumor repertoire similarity than basal-like breast cancer did.

A single record per CDR3 protein comes from TCRdb applying MiXCR to the multiplex PCR reads. The repertoire holds 150,000 to 200,000 distinct CDR3 sequences, with 30% to 40% as singletons. The CDR3 sequence is 15 residues long. After removal of 6 bases from V and 6 bases from J, the junction contained 11 bases not matched to a gene. CDR1 is SEHNR and CDR2 is FQNEAQ in the germline V gene (reference sequence). The lymph nodes were axillary draining lymph nodes from breast cancer patients. This clonotype was observed many times. What it recognizes is unknown. Sequencing was performed on axillary lymph node tissue. The chain joins TRBV7-9 to TRBJ2-1; 7 nucleotides agree with TRBD1. The source is a female donor with breast cancer. Some clones in this sample may be carry-over from other donors' samples. The CDR3 sequence: CASRPTGNKGNEQFF. CDR3 coding DNA: TGTGCCAGCAGACCGACAGGGAATAAGGGCAATGAGCAGTTCTTC. Drawing the rest from reference TRBV7-9 and TRBJ2-1, the complete variable domain is DTGVSQNPRHKITKRGQNVTFRCDPISEHNRLYWYRQTLGQGPEFLTYFQNEAQLEKSRLLSDRFSAERPKGSFSTLEIQRTEQGDSAMYLCASRPTGNKGNEQFFGPGTRLTVL.